A single sample is the source of the 5 T cell receptor beta chains below, sequenced in a study of blood T cell repertoires in COVID-19. Sequencing was performed with immunoSEQ multiplex PCR; in TCRdb, only in-frame clones are kept and a portion is missing. The table shows some 50,000 clones, with about nine tenths occurring only once. Sequencing was done on a sample of peripheral blood. The receptors originated from a human donor in a cohort sampled during active COVID-19.

The chain recombines TRBV7-2 with TRBJ1-5; D remains unclear. V shed 1 base and J shed 3 bases, with 7 bases lying between them. Germline lookup yields CDR1 SGHTA and CDR2 FQGNSA. This CDR3 comprises 14 residues. The chain's CDR3 is CASSLEPFNQPQHF. CDR3 nucleotides: TGTGCCAGCAGCTTAGAGCCGTTCAATCAGCCCCAGCATTTT.

This sequence joins TRBV28 and TRBJ1-5; D gene ambiguous. The CDR3 totals 14 residues. Trimming shortened V by 5 bases and J by 7 bases, and 15 bases separated the two germline ends. The V gene's germline CDR1 is MDHEN and CDR2 SYDVKM. CDR3 DNA sequence: TGTGCCAGCAGTACTAGGACCCCGGGACAGCCCCAGCATTTT. It translates to CASSTRTPGQPQHF.

The chain links TRBV5-1 to TRBJ2-3, with 10 bases that match TRBD1. V was clipped by 5 bases and J by 3 bases; unmatched bases: 3. The CDR3 totals 14 residues. CDR1 and CDR2 (germline): SGHRS, YFSETQ. The CDR3 region has the DNA TGCGCCAGCAGACCGGGACAGGGGACAGATACGCAGTATTTT. Translating gives CASRPGQGTDTQYF.

This sequence joins TRBV9 and TRBJ1-1; TRBD1 is a possible D gene (5 bases). The CDR3 contains 14 residues. The germline V gene has CDR1 SGDLS and CDR2 YYNGEE. V lost 4 bases, J lost 0 bases, and 10 bases lay in between. CDR3 in amino acids: CASSSSGVNTEAFF. The CDR3 bases are TGTGCCAGCAGCTCCTCGGGGGTGAACACTGAAGCTTTCTTT.

The CDR3 nucleotides read TGTGCCAGCAGCCCCCGACTACAAAACACTGAAGCTTTCTTT. As protein: CASSPRLQNTEAFF. This rearrangement joins TRBV11-2 to TRBJ1-1; no definite D call. From germline, CDR1 is SGHAT and CDR2 FQNNGV. Trimming shortened V by 5 bases and J by 2 bases, and 12 bases separated the two germline ends. This CDR3 comprises 14 residues.